The source of this TCR beta chain is a study of early T cells in non-severe SARS-CoV-2 infection. Study summary: The authors sequenced bulk RNA from unsorted whole blood, leaving chains unpaired.

This clonotype was counted at least ten times. The CDR3 has 18 residues. Unmatched junction bases numbered 8, after V lost 1 base and J lost 3 bases. Germline loops: CDR1 LNHDA, CDR2 SQIVND (reference sequence). TCRdb re-derived calls from the 5' RACE reads in MiXCR, one entry per CDR3 protein. The sample has about 26,000 distinct CDR3 sequences, 3.5% to 5% seen once. The sequenced sample consisted of whole blood. The chain is built from TRBV19 and TRBJ2-6, with 8 bases that match TRBD1. This clonotype was sampled from an adult who was a healthcare worker with PCR-confirmed SARS-CoV-2 infection or an uninfected control (not recorded which). CDR3 sequence (DNA): TGTGCCAGTAGTATAGGCGGGACAGGACAAGTTGGGGCCAACGTCCTGACTTTC. Protein sequence: CASSIGGTGQVGANVLTF. The variable domain in full, with the rest retrieved from reference TRBV19 and TRBJ2-6, is DGGITQSPKYLFRKEGQNVTLSCEQNLNHDAMYWYRQDPGQGLRLIYYSQIVNDFQKGDIAEGYSVSREKKESFPLTVTSAQKNPTAFYLCASSIGGTGQVGANVLTFGAGSRLTVL.